The source of this TCR beta chain is a study of cytomegalovirus exposure and HLA in healthy donors. General study findings and limits: Rarity marked most TCR sequences, yet some public TCRs occurred in many donors. V segments that were indistinguishable, TRBV6-2 and TRBV6-3 among them, were omitted from analysis. DRB1 had the most TCR associations and HLA-C the fewest, a later analysis found, with rates varying by HLA locus.

Use of 60 Vbeta and 13 Jbeta primers characterized the PCR. Only in-frame clones appear in the TCRdb table, and some are missing; sequencing was by immunoSEQ multiplex PCR. The sample lists approximately 210,000 clones; 70% to 80% were seen once. Germline assignment: CDR1 SGHRS and CDR2 YFSETQ. Trimming pared 0 bases from V and 3 bases from J, leaving 18 bases between. The CDR3 runs 17 residues. This clone was observed a handful of times. Its antigen remains unknown. Sequencing was carried out using PBMCs. The source of this sequence is a woman between 50 and 59 years old in good health and CMV-seronegative. The chain couples TRBV5-1 to TRBJ1-1; possibly TRBD1 for D (6 bases). As DNA, the CDR3 is TGCGCCAGCAGCTTGGTAGGTACAGGGCAGTCGGACACTGAAGCTTTCTTT. Translation gives CASSLVGTGQSDTEAFF.